A single sample is the source of the 30 T cell receptor beta chains below, sequenced in a study of T cell responses to AZD1222 COVID-19 vaccine. Assay used: immunoSEQ multiplex PCR; TCRdb lists only in-frame clones, some missing. The data show some 150,000 clones, around 84% seen once. Sequencing used peripheral blood, obtained 28 days after the second AZD1222 dose. The source is an adult who received the AZD1222 COVID-19 vaccine.

Comment on this clone: The junction and the germline gene differ at one end; a read error may be behind it. This chain connects TRBV9 to TRBJ2-3; a weak D match, TRBD2 (6 bases). The CDR3 length is 12 residues. The V gene's germline CDR1 is SGDLS and CDR2 YYNGEE. CDR3 sequence: CASSGTTDTQYF. Written as DNA, the CDR3 is TGTGCCAGTAGCGGTACCACAGATACGCAGTATTTT.

The rearrangement joins TRBV19 to TRBJ1-5, with D maybe TRBD1 (5 bases). With 0 bases removed from V and 3 bases from J, the gap between germline ends came to 9 bases. CDR3 size: 15 residues. CDR1 is LNHDA and CDR2 is SQIVND in the germline V gene (reference sequence). The CDR3: CASSIETGFNQPQHF. DNA of the CDR3: TGTGCCAGTAGTATAGAAACAGGATTCAATCAGCCCCAGCATTTT.

The gene calls are TRBV3-1 (or the pseudogene TRBV3-2) and TRBJ2-1; the match to TRBD1 covers 8 bases. With V trimmed by 9 bases and J by 10 bases, 5 bases remained unmatched. Germline CDR1 LGHDT, CDR2 YNNKEL (reference sequence). This CDR3 spans 11 amino acids. The CDR3 bases are TGTGCCAGTGGACAGGGCGGCGAGCAGTTCTTC. Translated, it gives CASGQGGEQFF.

This rearrangement joins TRBV4-2 to TRBJ1-3; D not certain. The CDR3 sequence is 17 residues long. CDR1 and CDR2 from the germline V gene are LGHNA and YNFKEQ. V dropped 3 bases and J dropped 4 bases, with 19 bases sitting between them. The CDR3 region is CASSQIGLTSWGNTIYF. CDR3 nucleotides: TGTGCCAGCAGCCAGATCGGACTCACCTCGTGGGGAAACACCATATATTTT.

The chain uses TRBV2 and TRBJ1-3; D not certain. There are 14 residues in the CDR3. Germline V gives CDR1 SNHLY, CDR2 FYNNEI. With 4 bases removed from V and 4 bases from J, the gap between germline ends came to 11 bases. In nucleotides, the CDR3 is TGTGCCAGCAGTGTCTCCAGAGGGGGAAACACCATATATTTT. It specifies CASSVSRGGNTIYF. Full variable domain (outside the CDR3, taken from reference TRBV2 and TRBJ1-3): EPEVTQTPSHQVTQMGQEVILRCVPISNHLYFYWYRQILGQKVEFLVSFYNNEISEKSEIFDDQFSVERPDGSNFTLKIRSTKLEDSAMYFCASSVSRGGNTIYFGEGSWLTVV.

This clone was detected only a few times. The CDR3 loop is CASRITPKNTEAFF. The CDR3 coding sequence is TGTGCCAGTAGAATTACACCAAAGAACACTGAAGCTTTCTTT. The V and J genes are TRBV19 and TRBJ1-1; D unresolved. The V end was cut by 6 bases, the J end by 1 base, with 12 bases between. The V gene's germline CDR1 is LNHDA and CDR2 SQIVND (reference sequence). The CDR3 loop spans 14 amino acids.

To note about this clone: Other DNA sequences in the same sample also yield this CDR3. V and J are TRBV29-1 and TRBJ2-3, with D unclear. The CDR3 contains 12 residues. Germline V gives CDR1 SQVTM, CDR2 ANQGSEA. V shed 4 bases and J shed 0 bases, with 5 bases lying between them. This chain's CDR3 is CSVGLSTDTQYF. The CDR3, as DNA: TGCAGCGTTGGACTCAGCACAGATACGCAGTATTTT.

The gene calls are TRBV2 and TRBJ2-5; 7 bases map to TRBD2. Germline V gene sequence: CDR1 SNHLY, CDR2 FYNNEI. Unmatched junction bases numbered 6, after V lost 8 bases and J lost 0 bases. This CDR3 contains 14 residues. The CDR3 spells CASGRGLNQETQYF. The CDR3 DNA reads TGTGCCAGCGGCCGGGGACTAAACCAAGAGACCCAGTACTTC.

The chain has TRBV7-8 and TRBJ1-5; 8 bases match TRBD1. Looked up from germline, CDR1 is SGHVS and CDR2 is FQNEAQ. The CDR3 extends over 13 amino acids. Trimming at V came to 4 bases and at J to 5 bases, leaving 1 base not matched to a gene. The CDR3 DNA reads TGTGCCAGCAGCTCACAGGGGGATCAGCCCCAGCATTTT. It is translated as CASSSQGDQPQHF.

V usage is TRBV7-9 and J usage is TRBJ1-2, with unresolved D. This CDR3 region has 15 residues. V was shortened by 1 base and J by 0 bases, with 9 bases between the two germline ends. CDR1 SEHNR and CDR2 FQNEAQ come from the germline V gene (reference sequence). The CDR3 region is CASSLVGYPNYGYTF. In DNA form, the CDR3 reads TGTGCCAGCAGCTTAGTTGGCTATCCTAACTATGGCTACACCTTC.

The chain joins TRBV5-1 to TRBJ1-2; 10 nucleotides align to TRBD1. The V segment lost 1 base and the J segment 4 bases; nucleotides outside the gene matches: 10. Germline-derived CDR1 and CDR2 are SGHRS and YFSETQ. The CDR3 spans 17 residues. The chain's CDR3 is CASSLRDRGEMGYGYTF. The CDR3 DNA reads TGCGCCAGCAGCTTGCGGGACAGGGGAGAGATGGGCTATGGCTACACCTTC.

This clone came up a few times. The chain combines TRBV29-1 with TRBJ2-1; D is perhaps TRBD1 (6 bases). The CDR3 is made up of 14 amino acids. CDR1 and CDR2 from the germline V gene are SQVTM and ANQGSEA. The V end was cut by 2 bases, the J end by 2 bases, with 10 bases between. This CDR3 reads CSVETGNPYNEQFF. For the CDR3, the DNA is TGCAGCGTTGAAACAGGGAACCCCTACAATGAGCAGTTCTTC.

This chain links TRBV5-1 with TRBJ1-1, with D tentatively TRBD1 (5 bases). Germline CDR1 SGHRS, CDR2 YFSETQ. The germline V and J ends were trimmed by 4 bases and 2 bases, with 12 bases remaining between them. The CDR3 spans 14 residues. CDR3 in DNA: TGCGCCAGCAGCCGGACATCGTCCAACACTGAAGCTTTCTTT. It specifies CASSRTSSNTEAFF.

CDR3 in DNA: TGTGCCAGCAGCTTTCACACTGAAGCTTTCTTT. It encodes CASSFHTEAFF. The V call is TRBV7-6, the J call TRBJ1-1; no firm D call. The CDR3 loop spans 11 amino acids. From germline, CDR1 is SGHVS and CDR2 FNYEAQ. Trimming stripped 3 bases from V and 3 bases from J, with 2 bases between.

This chain joins TRBV7-2 and TRBJ1-6; D gene ambiguous. The CDR3 contains 12 residues. The V end lost 5 bases, the J end lost 12 bases, and 11 bases lay between the germline ends. Germline assignment: CDR1 SGHTA and CDR2 FQGNSA. The CDR3 sequence: CASSVDGLPLHF. CDR3 DNA sequence: TGTGCCAGCAGCGTGGACGGGTTACCCCTCCACTTT. Full variable domain (remainder filled in from reference TRBV7-2 and TRBJ1-6): GAGVSQSPSNKVTEKGKDVELRCDPISGHTALYWYRQSLGQGLEFLIYFQGNSAPDKSGLPSDRFSAERTGGSVSTLTIQRTQQEDSAVYLCASSVDGLPLHFGNGTRLTVT.

The chain uses TRBV20-1 and TRBJ2-1; tentative D call: TRBD1 (6 bases). Germline assignment: CDR1 DFQATT and CDR2 SNEGSKA (reference sequence). The CDR3 totals 11 residues. V was trimmed by 7 bases and J by 10 bases, leaving 14 bases between them. The CDR3 DNA is TGCAGTGTCAATGACAGGCCCGAGCAGTTCTTC. Translated: CSVNDRPEQFF.

J is TRBJ1-2 and V is TRBV5-1, with TRBD1 matching over 10 bases. V shed 2 bases, J shed 4 bases, and the junction held 2 bases outside the gene matches. CDR3 length equals 14 residues. CDR1 SGHRS and CDR2 YFSETQ come from the germline V gene. DNA of the CDR3: TGCGCCAGCAGCTTAGGACAGGGGGGCTATGGCTACACCTTC. Protein: CASSLGQGGYGYTF.

The chain couples TRBV9 to TRBJ2-7; D gene uncertain. Germline V gives CDR1 SGDLS, CDR2 YYNGEE. The CDR3 contains 14 residues. V lost 0 bases and J 7 bases, leaving 14 bases between the germline ends. CDR3 residues: CASSVDPGLREQYF. CDR3 coding DNA: TGTGCCAGCAGCGTAGATCCGGGCTTGAGGGAGCAGTACTTC.

This clone occurred once. The chain joins TRBV11-2 to TRBJ1-1, with 7 bases aligning to TRBD1. Germline V gene lookup returns CDR1 SGHAT and CDR2 FQNNGV. This CDR3 comprises 15 residues. The J segment lost 1 base and the V segment lost 3 bases, leaving 5 bases of the junction unmatched. In DNA form, the CDR3 reads TGTGCCAGCAGCTTTACCGGGACAGCGAACACTGAAGCTTTCTTT. Translating gives CASSFTGTANTEAFF.

The chain couples TRBV27 to TRBJ1-2; 9 bases line up with TRBD1. J was trimmed by 8 bases and V by 6 bases; bases with no gene match: 7. Germline CDR1 reads MNHEY; CDR2 reads SMNVEV (reference sequence). This CDR3 contains 13 residues. The CDR3 DNA follows: TGTGCCAGCAGCACCACAGGGGGCAGCGGCTACACCTTC. This sequence encodes CASSTTGGSGYTF.

The chain couples TRBV5-1 to TRBJ2-1; TRBD1 matches at 9 bases. Trimming removed 4 bases from V and 5 bases from J; junction bases left unmatched: 4. The CDR3 is 14 amino acids. Germline CDR1 is SGHRS and CDR2 is YFSETQ. In nucleotides, the CDR3 is TGCGCCAGCAGCCCGACAGGGGGGAACAATGAGCAGTTCTTC. This codes for CASSPTGGNNEQFF.

The chain joins TRBV28 to TRBJ1-1; a possible D gene is TRBD1 (5 bases). CDR1 is MDHEN, CDR2 SYDVKM, per germline. The CDR3 has 15 residues. Trimming left V 8 bases short and J 0 bases short, with 16 bases between. Written as DNA, the CDR3 is TGTGCCAGCGGCCCTTCACAGGACCTGAACACTGAAGCTTTCTTT. It encodes CASGPSQDLNTEAFF.

The J gene is TRBJ2-7, the V gene TRBV28; D gene ambiguous. Trimming removed 5 bases from V and 4 bases from J, with 12 bases in between. The CDR3 extends over 13 amino acids. Per germline, CDR1 MDHEN and CDR2 SYDVKM. CDR3 sequence: CASSPPVRYEQYF. CDR3 sequence (DNA): TGTGCCAGCAGTCCCCCGGTTCGGTACGAGCAGTACTTC.

The table lists this clone with a few counts. The chain carries TRBV27 and TRBJ1-2, with TRBD1 matching over 10 bases. The CDR3 loop spans 14 amino acids. Germline CDR1 and CDR2: MNHEY and SMNVEV (reference sequence). V dropped 9 bases and J dropped 4; count of bases not matched to a gene: 8. In DNA form, the CDR3 reads TGTGCCAGTTCCAAGACAGGGGGCCTCTATGGCTACACCTTC. Translating gives CASSKTGGLYGYTF.

The rearrangement uses TRBV2 and TRBJ2-4, with 9 bases fitting TRBD1. With 1 base clipped from V and 15 bases from J, the junction kept 4 bases outside the gene matches. This CDR3 contains 12 residues. From germline, CDR1 is SNHLY and CDR2 FYNNEI. The CDR3 protein is CASSEEPGQGYF. CDR3 coding DNA: TGTGCCAGCAGTGAAGAACCGGGACAGGGGTACTTC.

In this sample, this clone turned up a few times. The chain uses TRBV19 and TRBJ1-5, with D unclear. The CDR3 loop spans 13 amino acids. The V end lost 5 bases, the J end lost 5 bases, and 10 bases lay between the germline ends. The germline gives CDR1 LNHDA, CDR2 SQIVND (reference sequence). CDR3: CASSGPRDQPQHF. Here the CDR3 DNA reads TGTGCCAGTAGTGGCCCAAGGGATCAGCCCCAGCATTTT.

In the case of this clone: Additional DNA sequences in this sample encode the identical CDR3. V and J are TRBV28 and TRBJ2-3; no definite D call. The CDR3 is 15 residues long. Trimming took 0 bases from V and 0 from J, leaving 7 bases between them. Germline V gene lookup returns CDR1 MDHEN and CDR2 SYDVKM. DNA for the CDR3: TGTGCCAGCAGTTTATGGGGTCGCAGCACAGATACGCAGTATTTT. It is translated as CASSLWGRSTDTQYF.

The chain is built from TRBV6-1 and TRBJ1-5, with D unclear. Germline V gene data show CDR1 as MNHNS and CDR2 as SASEGT. The length of the CDR3 is 13 residues. V gave up 3 bases and J gave up 6 bases, with 9 bases separating them. The DNA for the CDR3 is TGTGCCAGCAGTGATGGTCGACGTCAGCCCCAGCATTTT. Encoded protein: CASSDGRRQPQHF.

J is TRBJ2-1 and V is TRBV27; 9 bases agree with TRBD2. V dropped 2 bases and J dropped 8; count of bases not matched to a gene: 16. The CDR3 loop spans 18 amino acids. Germline loops: CDR1 MNHEY, CDR2 SMNVEV (reference sequence). The CDR3 reads CASSLSPLRGGLGDEQFF. The CDR3 nucleotides are TGTGCCAGCAGTTTAAGTCCCCTGCGGGGGGGTTTGGGCGATGAGCAGTTCTTC.

CDR3 sequence (DNA): TGTGCCAGCAGCTCCTCCGGGACTAGCCGCAATGAGCAGTTCTTC. It is translated as CASSSSGTSRNEQFF. The genes are TRBV9 and TRBJ2-1; 9 bases map to TRBD2. Germline lookup yields CDR1 SGDLS and CDR2 YYNGEE. The CDR3 runs 15 residues. J was trimmed by 6 bases and V by 4 bases; bases with no gene match: 8.